This T cell receptor beta chain is drawn from a study of glioma-infiltrating T cells. On the study more broadly: Low-grade gliomas were grade II; glioblastomas were grade IV at initial diagnosis. The study's findings and limits: Shared blood CDR3 signature motifs marked patients with low tissue-blood divergence.

For this clonotype: Antigen: not known.

The CDR3 is 15 amino acids. Germline V gene lookup returns CDR1 MDHEN and CDR2 SYDVKM. V was pared by 2 bases and J by 2 bases, with 9 bases between. TCR alpha and beta CDR3 regions were amplified from RNA using iRepertoire nested multiplex PCR. For one-step reverse transcription and amplification, 100-400 ng of tissue mRNA or PBMC total RNA was used. MiXCR, applied by TCRdb to the multiplex PCR reads, yields one record per CDR3 protein. The sample has more than 300,000 distinct CDR3 sequences; 35% to 45% are singletons. The sequence was collected from a human donor with low-grade glioma or glioblastoma, undergoing nonglioma brain surgery, or in good health (not recorded which). This sequence joins TRBV28 and TRBJ2-2, with unresolved D. The sequenced material came from glioma tissue, nonneoplastic brain tissue, or PBMCs (not recorded which). The CDR3 nucleotides are TGTGCCAGCAGTTTACCCGAAGAAAACACCGGGGAGCTGTTTTTT. This translates into CASSLPEENTGELFF.